This T cell receptor (beta chain) was sequenced for a study of blood T cell repertoires in COVID-19. Study background: COVID-19 samples from acute and convalescent phases originated in the United States, Italy and Spain. The analysed material was cDNA or gDNA that came from T cells, B-cell-depleted T cells, or PBMCs.

The junction had 1 base not matched to a gene; V was cut back by 5 bases and J by 3 bases. Germline V CDR1 and CDR2: SNHLY, FYNNEI. This CDR3 region has 12 residues. In the original analysis: Amplification of reference gene primers was used by the study to estimate nucleated cell counts. Some clones are missing from TCRdb's copy, which holds only in-frame ones; the method was immunoSEQ multiplex PCR. D and trimming come from the DNA, and the V and J calls and clone size come from that table. The sample records 71,000 or so clones, about 80% being singletons. The count of this clone is one. This clonotype was sampled from a man aged 70 or older with acute or convalescent COVID-19. What was sequenced was peripheral blood. The chain uses TRBV2 and TRBJ2-7; 7 nucleotides align to TRBD2. The chain's CDR3 is CASSREVYEQYF. In DNA form, the CDR3 reads TGTGCCAGCAGTCGGGAGGTCTACGAGCAGTACTTC.